This T cell receptor (beta chain) was observed in a study of CD8+CD57+ T cells in acquired aplastic anemia. Study context: Sorted CD4+ and CD8+ cells gave an average of roughly 3.5 ug of DNA.

Trimming left V 4 bases short and J 3 bases short, with 16 bases between. The CDR3 is 15 amino acids. Germline V CDR1 and CDR2: SGHTA, FQGNSA. CDR3 and TCR beta VDJ profiling relied on genomic DNA as the template. TCRdb fed the reads into MiXCR, producing one record per CDR3 protein. In the table there are some 120,000 distinct CDR3 sequences, 48% of which are singletons. V gene TRBV7-2 combines with J gene TRBJ2-7; D assignment may be TRBD1 or TRBD2 (5 bases each). This clonotype originated in a human donor in good health, serving as a control. The specimen was sorted CD4+, CD8+, or CD8+CD57+ T cells (not recorded which) from PBMCs. The CDR3 sequence is CASSSGTETRYEQYF. Written as DNA, the CDR3 is TGTGCCAGCAGCTCGGGGACGGAGACTCGCTACGAGCAGTACTTC. Together with reference TRBV7-2 and TRBJ2-7, the CDR3 gives the full variable domain: GAGVSQSPSNKVTEKGKDVELRCDPISGHTALYWYRQSLGQGLEFLIYFQGNSAPDKSGLPSDRFSAERTGGSVSTLTIQRTQQEDSAVYLCASSSGTETRYEQYFGPGTRLTVT.